Listed below are T cell receptor beta chains from one sample, sequenced in a study of blood T cell repertoires in COVID-19. This table comes from immunoSEQ multiplex PCR, and its TCRdb copy is limited to in-frame clones, with some not included. The table lists roughly 300,000 clones, over 75% of them singletons. Material for sequencing was peripheral blood. The source is a human donor in a cohort sampled during active COVID-19. The CDR3 runs from the conserved cysteine through the conserved F or W. Fields, in order: CDR3 protein, CDR3 DNA, V gene, D gene, J gene, clone size. D genes are given only for firm matches. Not every row has a clone size; where given, it reads once, few, many or a size class.

CDR3aa: CASRQDRGPQETQYF; CDR3nt: TGCGCCAGCAGGCAGGACAGGGGACCGCAAGAGACCCAGTACTTC; v_gene: TRBV5-1; d_gene: TRBD1; j_gene: TRBJ2-5; abundance: .
CDR3aa: CASSLKGSGGYNEQFF; CDR3nt: TGTGCCAGCAGCTTAAAAGGTAGCGGGGGCTACAATGAGCAGTTCTTC; v_gene: TRBV7-3; d_gene: TRBD2; j_gene: TRBJ2-1; abundance: .
CDR3aa: CASSSFSGRETQYF; CDR3nt: TGTGCCAGCAGTTCATTTAGCGGGAGAGAGACCCAGTACTTC; v_gene: TRBV27; d_gene: TRBD2; j_gene: TRBJ2-5; abundance: .
CDR3aa: CATSAQVLNTEAFF; CDR3nt: TGTGCCACCAGCGCGCAGGTGCTGAACACTGAAGCTTTCTTT; v_gene: TRBV24-1; d_gene: .; j_gene: TRBJ1-1; abundance: .
CDR3aa: CATSDPGTSGNNEQFF; CDR3nt: TGTGCCACCAGCGACCCCGGGACTAGCGGAAACAATGAGCAGTTCTTC; v_gene: TRBV24-1; d_gene: TRBD2; j_gene: TRBJ2-1; abundance: .
CDR3aa: CASSVGTSGSNEQFF; CDR3nt: TGTGCCAGCAGCGTGGGGACTAGCGGGAGTAATGAGCAGTTCTTC; v_gene: TRBV6-6; d_gene: TRBD2; j_gene: TRBJ2-1; abundance: .
CDR3aa: CASSLVSTTDTQYF; CDR3nt: TGTGCCAGCAGCTTAGTATCTACCACAGATACGCAGTATTTT; v_gene: TRBV7-8; d_gene: .; j_gene: TRBJ2-3; abundance: .
CDR3aa: CASSEEAGTYNEQFF; CDR3nt: TGTGCCAGCAGTGAAGAGGCGGGGACTTACAATGAGCAGTTCTTC; v_gene: TRBV6-4; d_gene: .; j_gene: TRBJ2-1; abundance: .
CDR3aa: CASSSSGSMSYEQYF; CDR3nt: TGTGCCAGCAGCTCTAGCGGGAGTATGTCCTACGAGCAGTACTTC; v_gene: TRBV7-9; d_gene: TRBD2; j_gene: TRBJ2-7; abundance: .
CDR3aa: CSARGSGGYTF; CDR3nt: TGCAGTGCTAGAGGATCAGGGGGCTACACCTTC; v_gene: TRBV20-1; d_gene: .; j_gene: TRBJ1-2; abundance: once
CDR3aa: CASSQEGGRSQFF; CDR3nt: TGTGCCAGCAGCCAAGAAGGCGGGAGAAGTCAGTTCTTC; v_gene: TRBV3-1/TRBV3-2; d_gene: TRBD2; j_gene: TRBJ2-1; abundance: .
CDR3aa: CASSVGGQATINYGYTF; CDR3nt: TGCGCCAGCAGCGTAGGGGGACAGGCGACGATTAACTATGGCTACACCTTC; v_gene: TRBV5-1; d_gene: TRBD1; j_gene: TRBJ1-2; abundance: .
CDR3aa: CASSAYRLLAKNIQYF; CDR3nt: TGTGCCAGCTCAGCCTACAGGCTTCTAGCCAAAAACATTCAGTACTTC; v_gene: TRBV18; d_gene: .; j_gene: TRBJ2-4; abundance: .
CDR3aa: CASSVLGGTTGELFF; CDR3nt: TGTGCCAGCAGCGTATTGGGAGGGACCACCGGGGAGCTGTTTTTT; v_gene: TRBV9; d_gene: TRBD2; j_gene: TRBJ2-2; abundance: once
CDR3aa: CASSLLAGGGTDTQYF; CDR3nt: TGTGCCAGCAGCTTGTTAGCGGGAGGAGGTACAGATACGCAGTATTTT; v_gene: TRBV5-6; d_gene: TRBD2; j_gene: TRBJ2-3; abundance: .
CDR3aa: CASSVNHGQGATYGYTF; CDR3nt: TGTGCCAGCAGCGTTAACCATGGACAGGGGGCGACCTATGGCTACACCTTC; v_gene: TRBV9; d_gene: TRBD1; j_gene: TRBJ1-2; abundance: once
CDR3aa: CARPMRSGSYEQYF; CDR3nt: TGTGCCAGACCCATGAGATCAGGCTCCTACGAGCAGTACTTC; v_gene: TRBV19; d_gene: .; j_gene: TRBJ2-7; abundance: .
CDR3aa: CASSPPGLAGGVTDTQYF; CDR3nt: TGTGCCAGCAGCCCCCCGGGACTAGCGGGAGGGGTCACAGATACGCAGTATTTT; v_gene: TRBV7-9; d_gene: TRBD2; j_gene: TRBJ2-3; abundance: .
CDR3aa: CASSPTGVGEQFF; CDR3nt: TGTGCCAGCAGCCCGACGGGGGTGGGTGAGCAGTTCTTC; v_gene: TRBV27; d_gene: .; j_gene: TRBJ2-1; abundance: .
CDR3aa: CASSPLISGSGVETQYF; CDR3nt: TGCGCCAGCAGCCCGCTCATTAGCGGGAGCGGAGTAGAGACCCAGTACTTC; v_gene: TRBV5-1; d_gene: TRBD2; j_gene: TRBJ2-5; abundance: once
CDR3aa: CASSLGQGALQNTQPQHF; CDR3nt: TGTGCCAGCAGCTTAGGGCAGGGGGCCCTACAAAACACTCAGCCCCAGCATTTT; v_gene: TRBV7-9; d_gene: TRBD1; j_gene: TRBJ1-5; abundance: .
CDR3aa: CATSAPGGRGHNEQFF; CDR3nt: TGTGCCACCAGTGCCCCGGGAGGGCGGGGTCACAATGAGCAGTTCTTC; v_gene: TRBV24-1; d_gene: TRBD2; j_gene: TRBJ2-1; abundance: .
CDR3aa: CASSYRRFEKSGYTF; CDR3nt: TGTGCCAGCAGTTACCGAAGATTCGAGAAGTCTGGCTACACCTTC; v_gene: TRBV6-6; d_gene: .; j_gene: TRBJ1-2; abundance: .
CDR3aa: CASSRQLNTEAFF; CDR3nt: TGCGCCAGCAGCAGACAGTTGAACACTGAAGCTTTCTTT; v_gene: TRBV5-1; d_gene: .; j_gene: TRBJ1-1; abundance: .
CDR3aa: CSVVQSSYNEQFF; CDR3nt: TGCAGCGTTGTACAGAGCTCCTACAATGAGCAGTTCTTC; v_gene: TRBV29-1; d_gene: .; j_gene: TRBJ2-1; abundance: .
CDR3aa: CASSPGGALSDTQYF; CDR3nt: TGCGCCAGCAGCCCGGGGGGGGCCCTATCAGATACGCAGTATTTT; v_gene: TRBV5-1; d_gene: TRBD2; j_gene: TRBJ2-3; abundance: .
CDR3aa: CASSDNGGGSTDTQYF; CDR3nt: TGCGCCAGCAGCGACAATGGGGGCGGGAGCACAGATACGCAGTATTTT; v_gene: TRBV5-1; d_gene: .; j_gene: TRBJ2-3; abundance: .
CDR3aa: CASSRRDTNSGNTIYF; CDR3nt: TGTGCCAGCTCGAGAAGGGACACGAACTCTGGAAACACCATATATTTT; v_gene: TRBV11-2; d_gene: .; j_gene: TRBJ1-3; abundance: .
CDR3aa: CASPGGRGNTGELFF; CDR3nt: TGTGCCAGCCCTGGCGGCAGGGGGAACACCGGGGAGCTGTTTTTT; v_gene: TRBV25-1; d_gene: .; j_gene: TRBJ2-2; abundance: once
CDR3aa: CASSERGKSERKFF; CDR3nt: TGTGCCAGCAGTGAAAGAGGCAAGTCGGAACGCAAGTTCTTT; v_gene: TRBV6-1; d_gene: .; j_gene: TRBJ2-3; abundance: .
CDR3aa: CASSQGGRGGQPQHF; CDR3nt: TGTGCCAGCAGCCAAGGGGGCAGGGGCGGTCAGCCCCAGCATTTT; v_gene: TRBV4-2; d_gene: .; j_gene: TRBJ1-5; abundance: .
CDR3aa: CASSSQGGPDQPQHF; CDR3nt: TGTGCCAGCAGTTCCCAAGGGGGCCCGGATCAGCCCCAGCATTTT; v_gene: TRBV28; d_gene: TRBD1; j_gene: TRBJ1-5; abundance: .
CDR3aa: CASSLLRGANTIYF; CDR3nt: TGTGCCAGCAGTTTATTACGGGGGGCGAACACCATATATTTT; v_gene: TRBV28; d_gene: .; j_gene: TRBJ1-3; abundance: .
CDR3aa: CAWSPTAGTNNSPLHF; CDR3nt: TGTGCCTGGAGCCCAACCGCGGGAACAAATAATTCACCCCTCCACTTT; v_gene: TRBV30; d_gene: .; j_gene: TRBJ1-6; abundance: .
CDR3aa: CASSIEGSLYRTSRGTDTQYF; CDR3nt: TGTGCCAGTAGTATAGAGGGGAGCCTCTACCGGACTAGCAGGGGCACAGATACGCAGTATTTT; v_gene: TRBV19; d_gene: TRBD2; j_gene: TRBJ2-3; abundance: .
CDR3aa: CASSLGQGTGGYTF; CDR3nt: TGTGCCAGCAGCTTGGGTCAGGGGACGGGTGGCTACACCTTC; v_gene: TRBV5-4; d_gene: .; j_gene: TRBJ1-2; abundance: few
CDR3aa: CASSRDSWNEQFF; CDR3nt: TGTGCCAGCAGTCGCGATTCTTGGAATGAGCAGTTCTTC; v_gene: TRBV27; d_gene: .; j_gene: TRBJ2-1; abundance: .
CDR3aa: CASGANEQFF; CDR3nt: TGTGCCAGCGGAGCTAATGAGCAGTTCTTC; v_gene: TRBV28; d_gene: .; j_gene: TRBJ2-1; abundance: .
CDR3aa: CASSRGTPSGEQYF; CDR3nt: TGTGCCAGCAGCCGCGGGACTCCGTCCGGCGAGCAGTACTTC; v_gene: TRBV6-5; d_gene: .; j_gene: TRBJ2-7; abundance: .
CDR3aa: CASSHGTPREAFF; CDR3nt: TGTGCCAGCAGCCACGGGACACCGAGAGAAGCTTTCTTT; v_gene: TRBV7-3; d_gene: .; j_gene: TRBJ1-1; abundance: .
CDR3aa: CASRKAPSRGYEQYF; CDR3nt: TGCGCCAGCAGAAAGGCCCCTAGCAGAGGCTACGAGCAGTACTTC; v_gene: TRBV5-1; d_gene: .; j_gene: TRBJ2-7; abundance: .
CDR3aa: CASSLAVKPGLAYEQYF; CDR3nt: TGTGCCAGCAGCTTGGCAGTAAAACCGGGACTAGCCTACGAGCAGTACTTC; v_gene: TRBV5-8; d_gene: TRBD2; j_gene: TRBJ2-7; abundance: .
CDR3aa: CASSLGLNSYEQYF; CDR3nt: TGTGCCAGCAGCTTGGGGCTGAACTCCTACGAGCAGTACTTC; v_gene: TRBV5-6; d_gene: .; j_gene: TRBJ2-7; abundance: few
CDR3aa: CASSATSTDTQYF; CDR3nt: TGTGCCAGCAGCGCAACTAGCACAGATACGCAGTATTTT; v_gene: TRBV9; d_gene: .; j_gene: TRBJ2-3; abundance: .
CDR3aa: CASSEQGGRRGNEQFF; CDR3nt: TGTGCCAGCAGTGAACAGGGGGGACGCCGGGGCAATGAGCAGTTCTTC; v_gene: TRBV25-1; d_gene: .; j_gene: TRBJ2-1; abundance: .
CDR3aa: CASSWAGTGTIGYTF; CDR3nt: TGTGCCAGCAGTTGGGCCGGGACAGGGACAATTGGCTACACCTTC; v_gene: TRBV6-5; d_gene: TRBD1; j_gene: TRBJ1-2; abundance: .
CDR3aa: CASSFEGGDIQYF; CDR3nt: TGTGCCAGCAGCTTCGAGGGTGGGGACATTCAGTACTTC; v_gene: TRBV3-1/TRBV3-2; d_gene: .; j_gene: TRBJ2-4; abundance: .
CDR3aa: CASSLLLPGLGFTDTQYF; CDR3nt: TGTGCCAGCAGCCTTCTCCTTCCGGGACTAGGCTTCACAGATACGCAGTATTTT; v_gene: TRBV3-1/TRBV3-2; d_gene: TRBD2; j_gene: TRBJ2-3; abundance: .
CDR3aa: CASTLGLNEKLFF; CDR3nt: TGTGCCAGCACCCTGGGCCTCAATGAAAAACTGTTTTTT; v_gene: TRBV12-3/TRBV12-4; d_gene: .; j_gene: TRBJ1-4; abundance: .
CDR3aa: CASSLFGTATYEQYF; CDR3nt: TGTGCCAGCAGTTTATTCGGGACAGCGACCTACGAGCAGTACTTC; v_gene: TRBV28; d_gene: TRBD1; j_gene: TRBJ2-7; abundance: once
CDR3aa: CASSPSVPEQYF; CDR3nt: TGTGCCAGCAGCCCTAGTGTCCCGGAGCAGTACTTC; v_gene: TRBV11-2; d_gene: .; j_gene: TRBJ2-7; abundance: once
CDR3aa: CASSSLSGRALIETQYF; CDR3nt: TGTGCCAGCAGCTCTCTAAGCGGGAGGGCCCTCATAGAGACCCAGTACTTC; v_gene: TRBV7-2; d_gene: TRBD2; j_gene: TRBJ2-5; abundance: .
CDR3aa: CTSSQGPYGPPLHF; CDR3nt: TGCACCAGCAGCCAAGGTCCATACGGTCCACCCCTCCACTTT; v_gene: TRBV1; d_gene: .; j_gene: TRBJ1-6; abundance: .